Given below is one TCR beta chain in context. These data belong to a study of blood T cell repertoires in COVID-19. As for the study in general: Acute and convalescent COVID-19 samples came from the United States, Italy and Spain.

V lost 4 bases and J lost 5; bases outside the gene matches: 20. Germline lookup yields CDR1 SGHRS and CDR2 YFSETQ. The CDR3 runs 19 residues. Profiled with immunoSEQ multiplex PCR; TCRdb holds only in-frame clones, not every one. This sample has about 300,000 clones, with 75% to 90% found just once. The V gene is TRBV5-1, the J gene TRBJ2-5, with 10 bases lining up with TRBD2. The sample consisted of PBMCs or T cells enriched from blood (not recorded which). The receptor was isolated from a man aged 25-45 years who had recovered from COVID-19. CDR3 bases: TGCGCCAGCAGCCCCTCCCTGCGGAGCGGGGGGGCTAGGACGGAGACCCAGTACTTC. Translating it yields CASSPSLRSGGARTETQYF.